This T cell receptor (beta chain) was recorded in a study of control samples from healthy donors and cancer patients (dated by TCRdb to about 2020). The receptor library was made with the immunoSEQ multiplex PCR assay. The source is immuneACCESS, and TCRdb retained only in-frame sequences with V and J called. Part of the clones is not carried over; for the studies checked, unresolved V genes explain less than half of this, and the remainder is unexplained. The sample yields more than 140,000 clones; approximately 94% were counted once. Around 12% of the sample is held by the ten biggest clonotypes. As to this clone: Its binding antigen is unknown. No qualities accompany the bases; no much larger clone lies one base away.

CDR1 and CDR2, looked up from the germline V gene, are MNHEY and SVGAGI. The V end gives up 6 bases and the J end 4 bases, leaving 9 bases in the junction not matched to a gene. The CDR3 measures 15 amino acids from cysteine to phenylalanine. The sequence is cut down to CDR3 DNA, 45 bases in frame from base 1. This sequence was found in a man aged 40-49 years in good health. The rearranged chain carries TRBV6-5 and TRBJ1-2; 9 of the junction bases match TRBD1. The specimen was blood. The CDR3 reads as follows: CASRSSGTGSYGYTF. In nucleotides, the sequence is TGTGCCAGCAGGTCCTCCGGGACAGGGTCCTATGGCTACACCTTC.